This TCR beta chain was found in a study of circulating CD8 cells and anti-PD-1 response in melanoma. The overall study: Anti-PD-1 was first-line therapy for about 55% of the 13 patients. Study-level results: Published repertoire comparisons used only baseline and M1 samples. Under 8% of TRB clonotypes were shared between subsets at M1.

Sorting of live CD3+CD8+TCRalphabeta+ cells by PD-1 and/or TIGIT gave four subsets. Germline V gives CDR1 SQVTM, CDR2 ANQGSEA. The junction had 8 bases not matched to a gene; V was cut back by 4 bases and J by 4 bases. The CDR3 sequence is 14 residues long. The QIAseq Immune Repertoire TCR panel built the libraries from roughly 15 ng of total RNA. TCRdb re-called the reads with MiXCR, one entry per CDR3 protein. The table records about 490 distinct CDR3 sequences, approximately 9% of them present only once. This clonotype is labeled large. Its antigen is still unknown. The specimen comprised CD8+ T cells from PBMCs, sampled at baseline or after one month of anti-PD-1 therapy (not recorded which). The gene calls are TRBV29-1 and TRBJ2-7, with TRBD1 identical over 9 bases. This receptor was taken from a human donor with melanoma. The CDR3 bases are TGCAGCGTTGGCGGTGGGACAGGGTCGTACGAGCAGTACTTC. Protein sequence: CSVGGGTGSYEQYF.